This T cell receptor (beta chain) was obtained from a study of molecular identifiers for immune sequencing clone quantification. The study's findings and limits: Whereas naive cells kept under 1% of molecules in clones above 20 RNA copies, such clones held over 99% in effectors.

With regard to this clonotype: Its antigen is as yet unknown. A much bigger clone sits one base away, suggesting this may be a read error.

The germline CDR1 and CDR2 sequences are SEHNR and FQNEAQ (reference sequence). The CDR3 covers 17 residues. TCRdb re-analysed the PCR reads in MiXCR, keeping a single row per CDR3 protein. The sample has about 640,000 distinct CDR3 sequences, just under 20% seen once. The source is a human donor in good health. Some libraries in this study had Jurkat cell RNA spiked in. Sequencing was performed on naive CD8+ T cells from blood, with Jurkat cell RNA spiked in. Subset: FACS-sorted CD8+CD4-CCR7+CD45RA+ naive T cells. The chain combines TRBV7-9 with TRBJ1-4, with D maybe TRBD1 (6 bases). Here the CDR3 DNA reads TGTGTCAGCAGCATTCCCCCCGGGGGCTCTTCTAATGAAAAACTGTTTTTT. This sequence encodes CVSSIPPGGSSNEKLFF.